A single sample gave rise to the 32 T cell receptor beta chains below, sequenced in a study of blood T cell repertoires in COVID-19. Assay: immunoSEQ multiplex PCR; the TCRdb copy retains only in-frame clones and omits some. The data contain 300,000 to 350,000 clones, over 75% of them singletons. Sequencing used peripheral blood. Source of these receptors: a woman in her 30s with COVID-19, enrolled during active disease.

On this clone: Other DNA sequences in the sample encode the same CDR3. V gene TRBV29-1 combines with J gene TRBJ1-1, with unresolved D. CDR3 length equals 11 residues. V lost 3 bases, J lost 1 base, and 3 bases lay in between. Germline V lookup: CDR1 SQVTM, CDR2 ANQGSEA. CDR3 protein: CSVERNTEAFF. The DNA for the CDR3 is TGCAGCGTTGAGAGGAACACTGAAGCTTTCTTT.

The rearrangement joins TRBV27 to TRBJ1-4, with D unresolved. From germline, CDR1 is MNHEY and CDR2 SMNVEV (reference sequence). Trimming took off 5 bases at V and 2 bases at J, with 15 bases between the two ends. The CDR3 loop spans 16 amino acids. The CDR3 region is CASSPLEGLTNEKLFF. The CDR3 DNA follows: TGTGCCAGCAGTCCCCTAGAGGGCTTGACTAATGAAAAACTGTTTTTT.

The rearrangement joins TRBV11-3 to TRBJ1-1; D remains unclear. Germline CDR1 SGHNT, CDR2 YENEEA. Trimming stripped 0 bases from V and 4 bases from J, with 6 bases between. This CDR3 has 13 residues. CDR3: CASSLESTTEAFF. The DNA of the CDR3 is TGTGCCAGCAGCTTAGAGAGTACCACTGAAGCTTTCTTT.

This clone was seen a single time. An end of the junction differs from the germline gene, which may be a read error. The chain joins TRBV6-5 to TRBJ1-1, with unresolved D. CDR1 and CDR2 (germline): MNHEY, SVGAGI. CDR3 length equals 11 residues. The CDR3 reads CLTFMNTEAFF. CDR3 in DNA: TGCTTAACTTTTATGAACACTGAAGCTTTCTTT.

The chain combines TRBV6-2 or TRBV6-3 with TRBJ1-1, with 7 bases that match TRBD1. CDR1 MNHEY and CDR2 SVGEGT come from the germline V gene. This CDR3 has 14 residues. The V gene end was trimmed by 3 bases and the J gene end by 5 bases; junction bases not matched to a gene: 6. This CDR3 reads CASSYGGGRTEAFF. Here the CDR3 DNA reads TGTGCCAGCAGTTATGGAGGGGGCAGGACTGAAGCTTTCTTT.

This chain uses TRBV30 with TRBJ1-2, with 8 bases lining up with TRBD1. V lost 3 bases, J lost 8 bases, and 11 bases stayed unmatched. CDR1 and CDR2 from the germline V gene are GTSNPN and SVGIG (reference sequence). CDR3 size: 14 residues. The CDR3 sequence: CAWSPGGQATGYTF. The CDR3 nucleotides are TGTGCCTGGAGCCCCGGGGGACAGGCGACCGGCTACACCTTC.

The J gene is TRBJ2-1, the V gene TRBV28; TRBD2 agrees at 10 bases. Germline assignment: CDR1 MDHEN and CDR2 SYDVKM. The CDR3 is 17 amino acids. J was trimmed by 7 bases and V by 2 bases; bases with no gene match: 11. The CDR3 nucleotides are TGTGCCAGCAGTTTAAGTCTAGCGGGAGTTTTGGAAAATGAGCAGTTCTTC. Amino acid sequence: CASSLSLAGVLENEQFF.

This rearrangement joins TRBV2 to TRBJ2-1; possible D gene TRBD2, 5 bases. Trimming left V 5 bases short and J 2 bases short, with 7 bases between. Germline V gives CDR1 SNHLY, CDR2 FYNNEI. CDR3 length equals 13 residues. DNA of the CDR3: TGTGCCAGCAGTATTAGCGCCTACAATGAGCAGTTCTTC. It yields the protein CASSISAYNEQFF.

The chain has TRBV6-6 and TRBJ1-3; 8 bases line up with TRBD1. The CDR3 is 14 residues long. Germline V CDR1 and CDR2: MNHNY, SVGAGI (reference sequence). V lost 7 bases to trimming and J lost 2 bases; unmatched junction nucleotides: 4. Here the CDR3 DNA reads TGTGCCAGCATACAGGGGGGCACTGGAAACACCATATATTTT. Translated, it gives CASIQGGTGNTIYF.

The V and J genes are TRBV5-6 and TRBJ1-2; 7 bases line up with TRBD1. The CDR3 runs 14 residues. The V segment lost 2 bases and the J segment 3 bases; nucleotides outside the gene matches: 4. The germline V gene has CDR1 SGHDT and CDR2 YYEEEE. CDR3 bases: TGTGCCAGCAGCTTAGCCGGGACAGACTATGGCTACACCTTC. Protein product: CASSLAGTDYGYTF.

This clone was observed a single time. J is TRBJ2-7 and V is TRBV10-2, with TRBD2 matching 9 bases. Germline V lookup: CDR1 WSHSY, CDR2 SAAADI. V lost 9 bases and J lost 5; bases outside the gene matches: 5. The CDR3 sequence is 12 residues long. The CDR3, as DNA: TGCGCCAGTTGGCGGGAGGGAGACGAGCAGTACTTC. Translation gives CASWREGDEQYF.

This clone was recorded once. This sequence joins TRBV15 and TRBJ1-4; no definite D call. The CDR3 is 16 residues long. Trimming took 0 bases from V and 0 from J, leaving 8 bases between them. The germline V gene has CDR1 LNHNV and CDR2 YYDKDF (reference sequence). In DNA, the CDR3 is TGTGCCACCAGCAGAGATCTACGAACAACTAATGAAAAACTGTTTTTT. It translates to CATSRDLRTTNEKLFF.

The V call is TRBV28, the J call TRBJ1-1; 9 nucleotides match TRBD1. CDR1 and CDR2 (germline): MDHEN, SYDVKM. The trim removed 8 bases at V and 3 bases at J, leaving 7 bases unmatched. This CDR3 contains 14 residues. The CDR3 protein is CASGGQGGHTEAFF. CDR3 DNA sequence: TGTGCCAGCGGGGGACAGGGAGGGCACACTGAAGCTTTCTTT.

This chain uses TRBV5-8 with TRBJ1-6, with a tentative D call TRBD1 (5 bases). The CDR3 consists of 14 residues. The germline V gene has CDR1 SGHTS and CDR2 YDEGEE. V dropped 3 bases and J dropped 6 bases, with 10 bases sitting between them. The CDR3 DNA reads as TGTGCCAGCAGCTATGGGGCCCTTAATTCACCCCTCCACTTT. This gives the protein CASSYGALNSPLHF.

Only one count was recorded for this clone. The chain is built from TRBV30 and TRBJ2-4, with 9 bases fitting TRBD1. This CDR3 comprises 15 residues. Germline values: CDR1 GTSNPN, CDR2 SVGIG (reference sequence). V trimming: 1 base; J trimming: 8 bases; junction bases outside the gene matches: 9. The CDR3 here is CAWSARDRVLDIQYF. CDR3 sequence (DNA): TGTGCCTGGAGTGCTAGGGACAGGGTATTGGACATTCAGTACTTC.

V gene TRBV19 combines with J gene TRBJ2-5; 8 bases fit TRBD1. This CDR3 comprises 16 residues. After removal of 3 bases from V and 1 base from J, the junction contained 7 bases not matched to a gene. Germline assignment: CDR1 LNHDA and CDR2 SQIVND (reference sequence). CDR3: CASSMIAGTGQETQYF. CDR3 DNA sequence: TGTGCCAGTAGTATGATAGCCGGGACAGGCCAAGAGACCCAGTACTTC.

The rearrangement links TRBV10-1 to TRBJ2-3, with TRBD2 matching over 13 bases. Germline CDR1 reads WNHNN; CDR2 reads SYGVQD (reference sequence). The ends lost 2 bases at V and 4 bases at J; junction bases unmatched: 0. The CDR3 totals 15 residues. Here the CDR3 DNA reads TGCGCCAGCAGTGAGGGACTAGCGGGAGCAGATACGCAGTATTTT. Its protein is CASSEGLAGADTQYF.

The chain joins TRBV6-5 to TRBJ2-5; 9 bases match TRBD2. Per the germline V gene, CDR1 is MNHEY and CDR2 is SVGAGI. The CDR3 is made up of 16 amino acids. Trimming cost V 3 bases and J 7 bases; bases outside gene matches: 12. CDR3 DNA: TGTGCCAGCAGTTATGAAGCGGGAGGCCCTGAAGCGACCCAGTACTTC. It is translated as CASSYEAGGPEATQYF.

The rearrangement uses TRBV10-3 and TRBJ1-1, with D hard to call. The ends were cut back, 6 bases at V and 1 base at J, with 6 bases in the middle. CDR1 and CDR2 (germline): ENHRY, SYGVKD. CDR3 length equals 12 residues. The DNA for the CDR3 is TGTGCCATCAGCCGAGGGAACACTGAAGCTTTCTTT. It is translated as CAISRGNTEAFF.

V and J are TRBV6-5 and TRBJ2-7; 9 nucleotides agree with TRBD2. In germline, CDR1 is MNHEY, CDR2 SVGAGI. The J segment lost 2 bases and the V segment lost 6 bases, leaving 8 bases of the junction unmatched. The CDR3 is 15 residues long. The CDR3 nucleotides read TGTGCCAGCAGCGTTTTAGCGGGGGAAACCTACGAGCAGTACTTC. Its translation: CASSVLAGETYEQYF.

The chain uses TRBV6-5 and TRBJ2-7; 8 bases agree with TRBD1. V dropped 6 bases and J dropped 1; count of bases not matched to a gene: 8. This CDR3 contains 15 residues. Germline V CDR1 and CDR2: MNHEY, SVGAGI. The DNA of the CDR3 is TGTGCCAGCAGCGGCGACAGGGGATTTTCCTACGAGCAGTACTTC. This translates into CASSGDRGFSYEQYF.

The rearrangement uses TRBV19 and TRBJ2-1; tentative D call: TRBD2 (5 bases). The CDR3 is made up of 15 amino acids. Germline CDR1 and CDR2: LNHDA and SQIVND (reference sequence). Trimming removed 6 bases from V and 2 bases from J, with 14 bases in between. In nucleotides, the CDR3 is TGTGCCAGTAGCCTGACCGGGATAACCTACAATGAGCAGTTCTTC. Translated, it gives CASSLTGITYNEQFF.

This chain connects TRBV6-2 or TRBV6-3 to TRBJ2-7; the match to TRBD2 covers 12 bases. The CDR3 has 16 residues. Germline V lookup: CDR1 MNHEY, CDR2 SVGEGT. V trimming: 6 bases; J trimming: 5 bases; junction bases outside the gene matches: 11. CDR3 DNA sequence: TGTGCCAGCAGCACGTCGACTAGCGGGAGATACCACGAGCAGTACTTC. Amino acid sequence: CASSTSTSGRYHEQYF.

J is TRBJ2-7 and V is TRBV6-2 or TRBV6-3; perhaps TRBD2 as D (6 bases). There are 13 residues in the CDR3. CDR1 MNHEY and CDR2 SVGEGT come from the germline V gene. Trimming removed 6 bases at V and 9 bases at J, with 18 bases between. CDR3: CASSPGTGERQYF. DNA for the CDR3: TGTGCCAGCAGCCCCGGGACTGGAGAACGGCAGTACTTC.

The CDR3: CASSWGQTSTDTQYF. In DNA form, the CDR3 reads TGTGCCAGCAGCTGGGGACAGACTAGCACAGATACGCAGTATTTT. The chain has TRBV7-3 and TRBJ2-3; 7 nucleotides match TRBD1. Looked up from germline, CDR1 is SGHTA and CDR2 is FQGTGA. This CDR3 region has 15 residues. V shed 4 bases, J shed 0 bases, and the junction held 4 bases outside the gene matches.

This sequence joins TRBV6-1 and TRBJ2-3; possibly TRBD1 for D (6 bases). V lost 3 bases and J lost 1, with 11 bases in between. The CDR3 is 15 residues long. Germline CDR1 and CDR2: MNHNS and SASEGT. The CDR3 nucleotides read TGTGCCAGCAGTGATCCCCCAGGGGGCACAGATACGCAGTATTTT. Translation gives CASSDPPGGTDTQYF.

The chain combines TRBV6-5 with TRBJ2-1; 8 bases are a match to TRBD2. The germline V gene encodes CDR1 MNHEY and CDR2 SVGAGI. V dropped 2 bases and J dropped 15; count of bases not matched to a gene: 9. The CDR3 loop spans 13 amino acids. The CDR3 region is CASSYGSGSMLFF. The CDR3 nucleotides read TGTGCCAGCAGTTACGGGAGCGGGAGTATGCTGTTCTTC.

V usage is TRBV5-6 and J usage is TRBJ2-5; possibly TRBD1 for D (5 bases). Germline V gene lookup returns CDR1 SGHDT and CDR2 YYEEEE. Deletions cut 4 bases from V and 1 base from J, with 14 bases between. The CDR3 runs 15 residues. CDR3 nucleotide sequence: TGTGCCAGCAGCCCGGTAGGGGTCTTCCAAGAGACCCAGTACTTC. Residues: CASSPVGVFQETQYF.

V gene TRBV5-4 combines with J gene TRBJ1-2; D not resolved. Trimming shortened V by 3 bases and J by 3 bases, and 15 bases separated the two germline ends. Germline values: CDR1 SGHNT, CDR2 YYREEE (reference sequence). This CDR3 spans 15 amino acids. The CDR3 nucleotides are TGTGCCAGCAGCTATGCAGGCATGGGTGACTATGGCTACACCTTC. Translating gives CASSYAGMGDYGYTF.

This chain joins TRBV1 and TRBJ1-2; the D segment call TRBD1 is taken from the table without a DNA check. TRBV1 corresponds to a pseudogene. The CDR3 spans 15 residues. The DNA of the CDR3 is TGCACCAGCCCGGGACAGGGGGCCGGGGACTATGGCTACACCTTC. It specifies CTSPGQGAGDYGYTF.

In DNA form, the CDR3 reads TGTGCCAGCAGACACAGGGGGAAGAACTATGGCTACACCTTC. It encodes CASRHRGKNYGYTF. The chain is built from TRBV28 and TRBJ1-2; 8 nucleotides align to TRBD1. V trimming: 6 bases; J trimming: 2 bases; junction bases outside the gene matches: 5. The CDR3 runs to 14 residues. CDR1 MDHEN and CDR2 SYDVKM come from the germline V gene.

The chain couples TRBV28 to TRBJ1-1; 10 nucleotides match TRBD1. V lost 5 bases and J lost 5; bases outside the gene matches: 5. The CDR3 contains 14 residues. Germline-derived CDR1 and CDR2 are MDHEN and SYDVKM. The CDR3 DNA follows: TGTGCCAGCAGTACCCCGGGACAGGGGACTGAAGCTTTCTTT. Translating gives CASSTPGQGTEAFF.